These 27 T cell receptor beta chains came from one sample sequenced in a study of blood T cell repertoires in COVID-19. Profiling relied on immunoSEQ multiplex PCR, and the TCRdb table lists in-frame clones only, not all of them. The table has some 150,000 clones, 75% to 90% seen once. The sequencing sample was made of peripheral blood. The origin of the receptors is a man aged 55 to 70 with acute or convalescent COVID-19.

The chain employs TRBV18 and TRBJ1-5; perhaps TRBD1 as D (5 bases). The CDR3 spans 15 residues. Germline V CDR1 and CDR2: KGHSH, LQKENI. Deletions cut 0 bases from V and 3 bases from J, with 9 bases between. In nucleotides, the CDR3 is TGTGCCAGCTCACCACCGGGAGGGGACAATCAGCCCCAGCATTTT. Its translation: CASSPPGGDNQPQHF.

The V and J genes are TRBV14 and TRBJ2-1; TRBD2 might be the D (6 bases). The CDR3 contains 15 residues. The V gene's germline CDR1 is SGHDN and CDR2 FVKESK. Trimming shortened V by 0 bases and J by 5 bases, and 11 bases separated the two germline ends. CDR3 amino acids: CASSQEGRRHNEQFF. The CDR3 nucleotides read TGTGCCAGCAGCCAAGAAGGGAGGCGGCACAATGAGCAGTTCTTC.

DNA for the CDR3: TGTGCCAGCTCAGGACAGCCGAACACTGAAGCTTTCTTT. Translated: CASSGQPNTEAFF. The chain recombines TRBV7-9 with TRBJ1-1; TRBD1 is a possible D gene (6 bases). V was shortened by 8 bases and J by 1 base, with 11 bases between the two germline ends. There are 13 residues in the CDR3. Germline V gives CDR1 SEHNR, CDR2 FQNEAQ (reference sequence).

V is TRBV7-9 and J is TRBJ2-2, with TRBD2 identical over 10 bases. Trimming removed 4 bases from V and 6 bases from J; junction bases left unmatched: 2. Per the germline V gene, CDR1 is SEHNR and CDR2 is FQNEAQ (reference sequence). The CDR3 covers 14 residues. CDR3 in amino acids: CASSSSGGAGELFF. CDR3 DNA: TGTGCCAGCAGCTCTAGCGGGGGCGCCGGGGAGCTGTTTTTT.

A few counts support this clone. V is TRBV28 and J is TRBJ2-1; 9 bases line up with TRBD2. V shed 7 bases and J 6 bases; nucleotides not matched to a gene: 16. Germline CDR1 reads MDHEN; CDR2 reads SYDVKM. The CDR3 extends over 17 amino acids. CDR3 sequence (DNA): TGTGCCAGCACCCTAACCCCCCCGGGACTAGCCAGCAATGAGCAGTTCTTC. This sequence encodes CASTLTPPGLASNEQFF.

CDR3 region: CASRPRGSPQGEAFF. The CDR3 DNA follows: TGTGCCAGCAGACCGAGGGGGTCCCCACAGGGTGAAGCTTTCTTT. J is TRBJ1-1 and V is TRBV7-9; D might be TRBD1 (6 bases). In germline, CDR1 is SEHNR, CDR2 FQNEAQ (reference sequence). V was shortened by 6 bases and J by 7 bases, with 21 bases between the two germline ends. This CDR3 comprises 15 residues. Full variable domain (missing parts from reference TRBV7-9 and TRBJ1-1): DTGVSQNPRHKITKRGQNVTFRCDPISEHNRLYWYRQTLGQGPEFLTYFQNEAQLEKSRLLSDRFSAERPKGSFSTLEIQRTEQGDSAMYLCASRPRGSPQGEAFFGQGTRLTVV.

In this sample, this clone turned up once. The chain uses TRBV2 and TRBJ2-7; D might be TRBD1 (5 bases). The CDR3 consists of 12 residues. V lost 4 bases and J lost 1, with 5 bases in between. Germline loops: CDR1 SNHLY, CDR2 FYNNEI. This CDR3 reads CASSGQSYEQYF. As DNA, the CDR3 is TGTGCCAGCAGTGGACAGTCCTACGAGCAGTACTTC. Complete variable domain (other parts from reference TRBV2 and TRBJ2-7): EPEVTQTPSHQVTQMGQEVILRCVPISNHLYFYWYRQILGQKVEFLVSFYNNEISEKSEIFDDQFSVERPDGSNFTLKIRSTKLEDSAMYFCASSGQSYEQYFGPGTRLTVT.

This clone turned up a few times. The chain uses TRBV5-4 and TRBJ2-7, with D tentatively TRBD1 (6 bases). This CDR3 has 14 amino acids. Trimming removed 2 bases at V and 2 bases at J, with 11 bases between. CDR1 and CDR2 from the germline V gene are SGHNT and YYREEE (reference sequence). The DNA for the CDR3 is TGTGCCAGCAGCTTTATGGGGGCCCCCTACGAGCAGTACTTC. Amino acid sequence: CASSFMGAPYEQYF.

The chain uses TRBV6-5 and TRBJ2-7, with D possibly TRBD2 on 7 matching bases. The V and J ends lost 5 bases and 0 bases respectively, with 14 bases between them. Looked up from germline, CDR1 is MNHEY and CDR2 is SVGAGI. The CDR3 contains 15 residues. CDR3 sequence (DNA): TGTGCCAGCAGTACGGAGGGGGGGTCCTCCTACGAGCAGTACTTC. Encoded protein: CASSTEGGSSYEQYF.

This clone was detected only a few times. CDR3 sequence reads: CASGPRQGRAGELFF. In nucleotides, the CDR3 is TGTGCTAGTGGTCCACGACAGGGGCGGGCCGGGGAGCTGTTTTTT. The chain is built from TRBV12-5 and TRBJ2-2, with TRBD1 matching over 8 bases. V gave up 5 bases and J gave up 6 bases; unmatched junction bases: 8. The CDR3 covers 15 residues. In germline, CDR1 is LGHNT, CDR2 FRNRAP.

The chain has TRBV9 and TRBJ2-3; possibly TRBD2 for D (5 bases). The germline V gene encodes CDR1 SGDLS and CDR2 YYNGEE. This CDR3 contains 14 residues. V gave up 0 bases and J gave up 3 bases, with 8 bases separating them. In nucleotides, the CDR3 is TGTGCCAGCAGCGTAGGAGGGATGACAGATACGCAGTATTTT. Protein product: CASSVGGMTDTQYF.

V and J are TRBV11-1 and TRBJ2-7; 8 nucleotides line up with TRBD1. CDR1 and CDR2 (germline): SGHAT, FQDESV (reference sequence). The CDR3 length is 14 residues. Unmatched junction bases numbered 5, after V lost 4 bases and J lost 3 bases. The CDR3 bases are TGTGCCAGCAGCTCGCCGGGACAGGACTACGAGCAGTACTTC. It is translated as CASSSPGQDYEQYF.

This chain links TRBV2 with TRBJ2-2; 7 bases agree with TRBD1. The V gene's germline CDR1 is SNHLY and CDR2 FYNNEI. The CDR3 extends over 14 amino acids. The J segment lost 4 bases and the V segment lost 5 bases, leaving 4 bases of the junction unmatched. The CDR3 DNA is TGTGCCAGCAGTAGGGGGCCGGGCACCGGGGAGCTGTTTTTT. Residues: CASSRGPGTGELFF.

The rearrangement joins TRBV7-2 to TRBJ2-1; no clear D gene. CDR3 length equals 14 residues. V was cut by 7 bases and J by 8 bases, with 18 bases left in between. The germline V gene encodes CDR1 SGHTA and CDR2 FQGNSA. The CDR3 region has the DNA TGTGCCAGCAAATGGGCTGTAACCTTAGATGAGCAGTTCTTC. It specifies CASKWAVTLDEQFF.

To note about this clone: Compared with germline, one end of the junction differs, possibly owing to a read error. CDR3 region: CASSLRSQTVLHF. DNA of the CDR3: TGTGCCAGCAGCCTACGGAGCCAGACAGTCTTACATTTT. V is TRBV28 and J is TRBJ1-3, with a tentative D call TRBD1 (5 bases). The CDR3 extends over 13 amino acids. The germline gives CDR1 MDHEN, CDR2 SYDVKM.

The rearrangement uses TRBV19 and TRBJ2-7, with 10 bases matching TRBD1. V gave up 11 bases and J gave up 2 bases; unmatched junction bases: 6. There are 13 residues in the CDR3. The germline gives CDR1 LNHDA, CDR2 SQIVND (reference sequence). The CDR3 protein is CAGWDRGTYEQYF. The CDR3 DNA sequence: TGTGCCGGTTGGGACAGGGGAACCTACGAGCAGTACTTC.

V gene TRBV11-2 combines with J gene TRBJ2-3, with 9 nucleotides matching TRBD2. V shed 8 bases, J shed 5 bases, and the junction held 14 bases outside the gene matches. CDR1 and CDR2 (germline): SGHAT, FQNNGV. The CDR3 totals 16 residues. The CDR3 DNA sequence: TGTGCCAGCTCTCGGGGCGCGGGGGGGCAGGGAGATACGCAGTATTTT. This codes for CASSRGAGGQGDTQYF.

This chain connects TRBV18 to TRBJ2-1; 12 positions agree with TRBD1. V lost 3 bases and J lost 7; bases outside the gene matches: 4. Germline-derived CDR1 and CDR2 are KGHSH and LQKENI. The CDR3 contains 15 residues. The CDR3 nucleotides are TGTGCCAGCTCACCGGGACAGGGGGCGCGAAATGAGCAGTTCTTC. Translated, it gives CASSPGQGARNEQFF.

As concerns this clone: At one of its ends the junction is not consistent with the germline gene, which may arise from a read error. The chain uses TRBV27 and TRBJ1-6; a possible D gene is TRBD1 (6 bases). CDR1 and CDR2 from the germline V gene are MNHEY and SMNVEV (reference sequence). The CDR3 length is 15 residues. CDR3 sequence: CASTLQQGIGSPLHF. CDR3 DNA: TGTGCCAGCACTTTACAACAGGGAATCGGTTCACCCCTCCACTTT.

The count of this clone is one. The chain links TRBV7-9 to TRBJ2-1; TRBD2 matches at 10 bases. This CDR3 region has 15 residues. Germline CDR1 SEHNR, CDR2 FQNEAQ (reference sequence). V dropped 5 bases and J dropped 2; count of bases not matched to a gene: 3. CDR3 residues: CASSILAGAYNEQFF. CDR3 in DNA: TGTGCCAGCAGCATTCTAGCGGGGGCCTACAATGAGCAGTTCTTC.

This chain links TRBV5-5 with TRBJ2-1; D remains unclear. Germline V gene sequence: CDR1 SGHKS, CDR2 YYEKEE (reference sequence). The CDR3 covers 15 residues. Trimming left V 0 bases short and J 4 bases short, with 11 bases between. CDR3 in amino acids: CASSLVGREYNEQFF. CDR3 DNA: TGTGCCAGCAGCTTGGTGGGCCGAGAATACAATGAGCAGTTCTTC.

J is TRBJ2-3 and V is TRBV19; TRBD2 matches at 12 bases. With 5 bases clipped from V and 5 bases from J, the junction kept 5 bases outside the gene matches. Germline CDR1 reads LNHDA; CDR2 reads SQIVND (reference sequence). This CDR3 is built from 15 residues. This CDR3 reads CASSETSGSRDTQYF. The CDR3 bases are TGTGCCAGTAGTGAGACTAGCGGGAGTCGAGATACGCAGTATTTT.

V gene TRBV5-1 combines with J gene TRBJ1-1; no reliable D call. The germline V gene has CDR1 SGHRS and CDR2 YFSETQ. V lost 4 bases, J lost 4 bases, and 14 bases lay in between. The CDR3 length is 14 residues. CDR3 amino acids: CASSPVAGSTEAFF. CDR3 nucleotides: TGCGCCAGCAGCCCCGTGGCCGGGAGCACTGAAGCTTTCTTT.

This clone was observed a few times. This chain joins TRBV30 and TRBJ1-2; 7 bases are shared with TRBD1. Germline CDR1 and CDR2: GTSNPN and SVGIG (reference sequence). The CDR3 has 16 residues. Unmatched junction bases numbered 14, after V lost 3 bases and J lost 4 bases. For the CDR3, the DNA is TGTGCCTGGAGACGGGAGGGACAGTGGGGATCCTATGGCTACACCTTC. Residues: CAWRREGQWGSYGYTF. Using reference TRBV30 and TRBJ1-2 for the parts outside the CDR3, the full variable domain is SQTIHQWPATLVQPVGSPLSLECTVEGTSNPNLYWYRQAAGRGLQLLFYSVGIGQISSEVPQNLSASRPQDRQFILSSKKLLLSDSGFYLCAWRREGQWGSYGYTFGSGTRLTVV.

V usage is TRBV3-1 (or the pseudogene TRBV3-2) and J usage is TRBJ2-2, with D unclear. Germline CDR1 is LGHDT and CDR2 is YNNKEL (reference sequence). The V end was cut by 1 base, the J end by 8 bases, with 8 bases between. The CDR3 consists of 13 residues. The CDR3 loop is CASSQVLAGELFF. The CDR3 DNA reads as TGTGCCAGCAGCCAAGTTTTAGCTGGGGAGCTGTTTTTT.

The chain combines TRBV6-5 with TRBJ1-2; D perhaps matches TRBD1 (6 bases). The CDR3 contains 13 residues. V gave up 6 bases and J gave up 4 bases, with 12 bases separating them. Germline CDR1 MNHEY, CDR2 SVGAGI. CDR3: CASSLLTGYGYTF. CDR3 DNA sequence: TGTGCCAGCAGCCTCTTGACAGGCTATGGCTACACCTTC.

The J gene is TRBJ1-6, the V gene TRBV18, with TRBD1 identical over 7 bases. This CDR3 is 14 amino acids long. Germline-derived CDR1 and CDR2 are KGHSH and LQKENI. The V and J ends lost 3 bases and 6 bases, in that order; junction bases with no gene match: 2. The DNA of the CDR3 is TGTGCCAGCTCACCCCGACAGGGTAATTCACCCCTCCACTTT. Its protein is CASSPRQGNSPLHF. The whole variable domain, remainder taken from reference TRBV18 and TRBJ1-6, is NAGVMQNPRHLVRRRGQEARLRCSPMKGHSHVYWYRQLPEEGLKFMVYLQKENIIDESGMPKERFSAEFPKEGPSILRIQQVVRGDSAAYFCASSPRQGNSPLHFGNGTRLTVT.